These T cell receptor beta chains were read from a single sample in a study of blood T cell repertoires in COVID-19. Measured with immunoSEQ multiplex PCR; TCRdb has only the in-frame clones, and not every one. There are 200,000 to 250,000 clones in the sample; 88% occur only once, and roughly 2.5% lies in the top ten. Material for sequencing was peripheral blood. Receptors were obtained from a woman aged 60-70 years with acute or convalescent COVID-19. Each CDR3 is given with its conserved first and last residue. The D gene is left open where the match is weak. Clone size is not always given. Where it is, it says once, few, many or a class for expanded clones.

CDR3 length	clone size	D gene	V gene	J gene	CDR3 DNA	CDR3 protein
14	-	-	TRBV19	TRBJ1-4	TGTGCCAGTAGTATTACGGCAACTAATGAAAAACTGTTTTTT	CASSITATNEKLFF
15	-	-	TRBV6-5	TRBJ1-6	TGTGCCAGCAGTTTGGTGGCAGGGCTTAATTCACCCCTCCACTTT	CASSLVAGLNSPLHF
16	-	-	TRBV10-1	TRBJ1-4	TGCGCCAGCATACAAAGTAGACAGGCAACTAATGAAAAACTGTTTTTT	CASIQSRQATNEKLFF
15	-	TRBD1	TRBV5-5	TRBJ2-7	TGTGCCAGCCAGGGGGCGGTAGACAGCTCCTACGAGCAGTACTTC	CASQGAVDSSYEQYF
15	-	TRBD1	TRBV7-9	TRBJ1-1	TGTGCCAGCAGCTTTCCGGGACAGATGAACACTGAAGCTTTCTTT	CASSFPGQMNTEAFF
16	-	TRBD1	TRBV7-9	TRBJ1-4	TGTGCCAGCAGCTCCGGACAGGGAGCAACTAATGAAAAACTGTTTTTT	CASSSGQGATNEKLFF
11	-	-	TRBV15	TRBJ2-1	TGTGCCACCAGCAGAACTTATGAGCAGTTCTTC	CATSRTYEQFF
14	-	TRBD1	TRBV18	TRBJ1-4	TGTGCCAGCTCATTGGGACAGGGGAATGAAAAACTGTTTTTT	CASSLGQGNEKLFF
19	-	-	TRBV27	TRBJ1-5	TGTGCCAGCAGTCCCCAAGCAACCGGGACACTATATAGCAATCAGCCCCAGCATTTT	CASSPQATGTLYSNQPQHF
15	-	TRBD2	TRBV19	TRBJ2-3	TGTGCCAGTAGTATAAGCGGGACCTACACAGATACGCAGTATTTT	CASSISGTYTDTQYF
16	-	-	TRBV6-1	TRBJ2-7	TGTGCCAGCAGTGAATCGGTGGGGCAGCCGGTCTACGAGCAGTACTTC	CASSESVGQPVYEQYF
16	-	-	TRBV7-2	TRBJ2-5	TGTGCCAGCAGCTTAGCCCAGTCGGGCGGGCAAGAGACCCAGTACTTC	CASSLAQSGGQETQYF
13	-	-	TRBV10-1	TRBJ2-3	TGCGCCAGCATCCACCGGGACACAGATACGCAGTATTTT	CASIHRDTDTQYF
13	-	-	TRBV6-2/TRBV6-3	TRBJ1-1	TGTGCCAGCAGTCAAGAGATGAACACTGAAGCTTTCTTT	CASSQEMNTEAFF
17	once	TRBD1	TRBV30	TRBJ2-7	TGTGCCTGGAGTCCTGGGACAGTCCGGGACAGAACCTACGAGCAGTACTTC	CAWSPGTVRDRTYEQYF